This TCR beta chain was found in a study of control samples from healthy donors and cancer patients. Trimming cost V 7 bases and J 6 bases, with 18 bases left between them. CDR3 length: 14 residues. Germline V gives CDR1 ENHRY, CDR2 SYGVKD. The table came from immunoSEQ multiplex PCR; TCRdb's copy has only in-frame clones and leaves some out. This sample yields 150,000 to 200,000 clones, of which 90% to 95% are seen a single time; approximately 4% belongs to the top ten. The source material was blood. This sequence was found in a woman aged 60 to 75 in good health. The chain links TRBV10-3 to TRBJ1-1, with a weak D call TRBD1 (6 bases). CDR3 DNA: TGTGCCATCAAACTACAGGGAGAGAAATCTGAAGCTTTCTTT. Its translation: CAIKLQGEKSEAFF.